This T cell receptor beta chain was identified during a study of blood T cells in healthy people across ages (dated by TCRdb to the mid-2010s). With regard to the full study: Template switching captured roughly one uniquely barcoded TCR beta cDNA molecule per two T cells in model experiments. To track age-related changes in TCR beta repertoire diversity, the study relied on deep sequencing normalized with unique cDNA molecular identifiers. Donors were grouped into four age groups: young (average approximately 15 years), middle-aged (roughly 37), aged (62) and long-lived (approximately 82). For two donors (one aged 18 to 29 and one aged 80 or older), the study analyzed two additional independent replicas of 1 million unique cDNA reads from the same blood draw. Overall study outcomes, separate from this receptor: Estimates of total diversity based on one million sequenced T cells were considered lower bounds and underestimates. As age increased, observed TCR beta diversity per million T cells dropped in a roughly linear way, and a significant reduction was already evident by age approximately 40. Donor CMV infection status was unknown, potentially confounding age-related changes in expanded clonotypes. Bulk unsorted PBMC profiling prevented conclusive comparison of naive and antigen-experienced compartments. Observed TCR beta diversity correlated strongly with the percentage of naive T cells measured by flow cytometry. Compared with the aged group, more naive CD4+ T cells, fewer expanded clones and increased TCR diversity were shown by the long-lived group, suggesting age selection.

Details on this clonotype: It has no known antigen specificity. Base qualities are not recorded, but no much larger clone differs from it by a single base.

The library was built by means of 5' RACE. Sequencing was carried out with an Illumina HiSeq 2500. A second roughly 6 to 12 cycle PCR used a sample-barcoded 5' primer and a J-beta primer mix. Each TCR beta cDNA molecule received a unique molecular identifier from a template-switch 5' adaptor carrying 12 random nucleotides. Each sample yielded at least 2.5 million CDR3-containing paired-end reads. All of the RNA was converted into first-strand cDNA using the Mint cDNA synthesis kit, with a TRBC-specific oligonucleotide serving as the primer. Following uracil-DNA glycosylase treatment, a first 18-cycle PCR with universal primers M1SS and BC2_uni_R was performed on all cDNA. As for how the authors treated the data: Each sample was normalized by randomly selecting 1 million high-quality reads, each carrying a distinct molecular identifier. Reads with shared molecular identifiers were discarded instead of being binned into consensus sequences. MiTCR, set to a Q25 quality threshold and the strictest error-elimination algorithm, was used for CDR3 identification, clonotype clustering and error correction. A nonparametric unseen species model with Euler transformation was used to estimate lower-bound total TCR beta diversity. TCRdb reworked the public reads: Q25 trimming with fastp, MiXCR clone assembly, productive beta chains retained. CDR3 protein duplicates are merged, each entry listing the most common genes and DNA. The V and J calls follow TCRdb's processing rather than the paper's. The sample has about 1 million distinct CDR3 sequences on record, roughly a quarter of them singletons. The leading ten clones occupy around 0.75% of the sample.

Donors were a few dozen systemically healthy Caucasian individuals from Russia aged roughly 6 to 95 years. Each donor gave 8 to 10 milliliters of peripheral blood, drawn into EDTA-treated Vacutainer tubes. Ficoll-Paque density-gradient centrifugation was used to isolate PBMCs, with at least 7 million per sample. Total RNA was extracted from PBMCs with Trizol reagent, with at least 5 micrograms obtained per sample. The percentages of naive CD45RAhigh/CD27high T cells were determined by flow cytometry on a PBMC aliquot from every donor. The sample was also reused in another study, on T cells of mothers and their children. The other study reports the following: Nine systemically healthy Caucasian individuals served as donors, namely three mothers together with their six children. cDNA synthesis consumed the entire amount of extracted RNA, loaded at about 1.5 ug RNA in each 15 ul reaction. In the second PCR, the M1S primer introduced both the sample barcodes and 2-4 random nucleotides. More than 8 million TCR beta CDR3 reads were obtained from each mother, and some 3 million reads were obtained from each child. Thymic selection similarly shapes TCR recombination output in related and unrelated pairs, with minor effect from inherited differences. Related mother-child pairs always showed normalized repertoire overlap that was slightly higher than in unrelated mother-child pairs, though the difference was never significant. No persistent microchimeric T cell clones were found, with a detection sensitivity of 75 to 100 clones per million clonotypes. To look for features that set related mother-child pairs apart from unrelated individuals, the researchers ran deep NGS to compare the TCR beta repertoires of mothers and children. On average, the children were approximately 11 +/- 4 years old, while the mothers were about 40 +/- 4 years old. After adapters were ligated using NEBNext reagents, the libraries underwent 100+100 nt paired-end sequencing on an Illumina HiSeq 2000. To prevent cross-contamination, the mother and child libraries were prepared one month apart and sequenced in separate runs. For each donor, between roughly 450,000 and 2,300,000 distinct TCR beta clonotypes were identified. Naive TCR beta clonotypes were estimated from low-frequency clonotypes matched to each donor's FACS-determined naive share, without sorting.

The specimen was blood. This receptor was taken from a girl aged 2 to 10 in good health.

The CDR3 here reads CASSQDMGSQETQYF. The sequenced DNA: TGTGCCAGCAGCCAAGATATGGGGTCTCAAGAGACCCAGTACTTC. The chain uses TRBV3-1 and TRBJ2-5; the D segment cannot be called with confidence. Counted from cysteine to phenylalanine, this CDR3 has 15 amino acids. CDR3 DNA is the only sequence kept; it has 45 bases, read in frame from the first base. CDR1 LGHDT and CDR2 YNNKEL are derived from the germline V gene (reference sequence). Between the V and J ends, shortened by 0 bases and 2 bases respectively, the junction contains 10 bases.